Following are 16 T cell receptor beta chains from one sample sequenced in a study of shared clonotypes between healthy human individuals. Repertoires were generated with immunoSEQ multiplex PCR, while TCRdb's copy carries only in-frame clones and drops some. The table has 110,000 or so clones, 65% to 75% seen once. Sample: memory CD8+ T cells sorted from blood. Stated subset: CD45RO+ cells pooled with CCR7-negative TemRA cells. These TCRs come from a woman younger than 45 in good health.

This sequence joins TRBV27 and TRBJ2-1; tentatively, D is TRBD1 or TRBD2 (6 bases each). This CDR3 has 15 amino acids. Looked up from germline, CDR1 is MNHEY and CDR2 is SMNVEV (reference sequence). V lost 3 bases and J lost 8, with 17 bases in between. The CDR3 protein is CASSFRGLLDDEQFF. The CDR3 DNA reads as TGTGCCAGCAGTTTCAGGGGACTCCTTGACGATGAGCAGTTCTTC.

The count of this clone is one. The genes are TRBV6-5 and TRBJ1-1; a possible D gene is TRBD1 (5 bases). Germline V lookup: CDR1 MNHEY, CDR2 SVGAGI. Trimming took 5 bases from V and 4 from J, leaving 17 bases between them. The CDR3 totals 15 residues. CDR3 nucleotide sequence: TGTGCCAGCAGTCCCCCCGGTGGGGGTCCCACTGAAGCTTTCTTT. Amino acid sequence: CASSPPGGGPTEAFF.

The J gene is TRBJ2-7, the V gene TRBV9, with D unclear. CDR3 length equals 14 residues. V was cut by 0 bases and J by 2 bases, with 9 bases left in between. Per the germline V gene, CDR1 is SGDLS and CDR2 is YYNGEE. DNA for the CDR3: TGTGCCAGCAGCGTAGATGCAGCAGCCTACGAGCAGTACTTC. This codes for CASSVDAAAYEQYF.

This clone came up once. The rearrangement joins TRBV9 to TRBJ2-3; 7 bases line up with TRBD1. V shed 0 bases, J shed 3 bases, and the junction held 7 bases outside the gene matches. The CDR3 loop spans 16 amino acids. Looked up from germline, CDR1 is SGDLS and CDR2 is YYNGEE. This chain's CDR3 is CASSVGDRVGTDTQYF. The CDR3 nucleotides are TGTGCCAGCAGCGTAGGCGACAGGGTAGGGACAGATACGCAGTATTTT.

V and J are TRBV15 and TRBJ2-1; D is uncertain. V lost 2 bases and J 8 bases, leaving 7 bases between the germline ends. The CDR3 has 12 amino acids. Germline V gene lookup returns CDR1 LNHNV and CDR2 YYDKDF (reference sequence). The CDR3 DNA follows: TGTGCCACCAGCAGATGGGCCGATGAGCAGTTCTTC. Its protein product is CATSRWADEQFF.

V usage is TRBV5-1 and J usage is TRBJ2-2; TRBD2 might be the D (5 bases). The CDR3 consists of 14 residues. The germline V gene encodes CDR1 SGHRS and CDR2 YFSETQ. Trimming stripped 3 bases from V and 1 base from J, with 7 bases between. The CDR3 sequence is CASSWGENTGELFF. For the CDR3, the DNA is TGCGCCAGCAGCTGGGGAGAGAACACCGGGGAGCTGTTTTTT.

The chain links TRBV4-1 to TRBJ2-7, with 10 bases fitting TRBD1. Germline V gene sequence: CDR1 MGHRA, CDR2 YSYEKL. V dropped 4 bases and J dropped 2; count of bases not matched to a gene: 2. CDR3 size: 14 residues. The CDR3: CASSRDRGTYEQYF. As DNA, the CDR3 is TGCGCCAGCAGCCGGGACAGGGGTACCTACGAGCAGTACTTC.

The rearrangement uses TRBV7-9 and TRBJ2-3, with 9 positions matching TRBD1. CDR3 length: 14 residues. Losses at the gene ends were 1 base for V and 6 bases for J; bases not matched to a gene: 2. From germline, CDR1 is SEHNR and CDR2 FQNEAQ (reference sequence). The CDR3: CASSLGDRVDTQYF. The CDR3 DNA follows: TGTGCCAGCAGCTTAGGGGACAGGGTGGATACGCAGTATTTT.

This chain connects TRBV4-1 to TRBJ1-5; D call uncertain. Looked up from germline, CDR1 is MGHRA and CDR2 is YSYEKL. The germline V and J ends were trimmed by 4 bases and 5 bases, with 12 bases remaining between them. This CDR3 spans 14 amino acids. The CDR3, as DNA: TGCGCCAGCAGCCTAGACGGGTTCTATCAGCCCCAGCATTTT. Its protein product is CASSLDGFYQPQHF.

This clone was recorded many times. The rearrangement joins TRBV25-1 to TRBJ2-3; D uncertain. V was shortened by 3 bases and J by 2 bases, with 0 bases between the two germline ends. This CDR3 spans 11 amino acids. CDR1 is MGHDK, CDR2 SYGVNS, per germline. DNA for the CDR3: TGTGCCAGCAGTGACACAGATACGCAGTATTTT. The encoded protein is CASSDTDTQYF.

The chain carries TRBV28 and TRBJ2-7, with D perhaps being TRBD1 or TRBD2 (5 bases each). The CDR3 extends over 11 amino acids. Germline loops: CDR1 MDHEN, CDR2 SYDVKM. Trimming removed 11 bases at V and 7 bases at J, with 15 bases between. The CDR3 DNA follows: TGTGCCGGGGACCCCTTTAGGGAGCAGTACTTC. This codes for CAGDPFREQYF.

This clone came up once. V is TRBV6-1 and J is TRBJ1-4; 9 nucleotides match TRBD1. This CDR3 has 16 residues. The ends lost 0 bases at V and 2 bases at J; junction bases unmatched: 1. Germline V gene lookup returns CDR1 MNHNS and CDR2 SASEGT. CDR3 region: CASSEAGTGTNEKLFF. Here the CDR3 DNA reads TGTGCCAGCAGTGAAGCGGGGACAGGGACTAATGAAAAACTGTTTTTT.

The gene calls are TRBV27 and TRBJ2-7; the match to TRBD1 covers 7 bases. Germline lookup yields CDR1 MNHEY and CDR2 SMNVEV (reference sequence). J was trimmed by 5 bases and V by 5 bases; bases with no gene match: 9. This CDR3 has 14 amino acids. CDR3 in amino acids: CASSPPDRVHEQYF. CDR3 in DNA: TGTGCCAGCAGTCCACCAGACAGGGTCCACGAGCAGTACTTC.

This chain connects TRBV27 to TRBJ2-3; D is possibly TRBD1 or TRBD2 (6 bases each). CDR3 size: 15 residues. Germline values: CDR1 MNHEY, CDR2 SMNVEV (reference sequence). V lost 1 base and J lost 0, with 8 bases in between. The CDR3 protein is CASSLWGASTDTQYF. In DNA form, the CDR3 reads TGTGCCAGCAGTTTATGGGGGGCTAGCACAGATACGCAGTATTTT.

This rearrangement joins TRBV6-1 to TRBJ2-3; TRBD2 aligns across 8 bases. With V trimmed by 8 bases and J by 0 bases, 7 bases remained unmatched. Germline V gene sequence: CDR1 MNHNS, CDR2 SASEGT. The CDR3 spans 15 residues. The CDR3 nucleotides read TGTGCCAGCGCAGCGGTAGCGGGAAGCACAGATACGCAGTATTTT. Residues: CASAAVAGSTDTQYF.

V and J are TRBV10-3 and TRBJ1-3; D call uncertain. The germline V gene encodes CDR1 ENHRY and CDR2 SYGVKD. With 10 bases removed from V and 4 bases from J, the gap between germline ends came to 11 bases. The CDR3 is 12 residues long. The CDR3 protein is CATGPAGNTIYF. CDR3 sequence (DNA): TGTGCCACAGGACCGGCAGGAAACACCATATATTTT.